The 16 T cell receptor beta chains below all came from one sample that was sequenced in a study of spatial heterogeneity in lung cancer. Their target antigens are unknown. Time point in this sample: sample taken at primary tumor resection. TCRdb analysed the 5' RACE reads with MiXCR anew, one entry per CDR3 protein. Of about 6,000 distinct CDR3 sequences in the sample, approximately 14% were seen once. Findings of the study overall: For expanded intratumoral alpha and beta TCRs, counts tracked tumor mutation counts.

Sequencing used lung tumor tissue, obtained at surgery. These receptors originate from a male donor with early-stage non-small cell lung cancer.

This clonotype occurred a few times. This beta chain is a stray sequence in a library constructed for alpha chains; its clone size is not meaningful. The chain has TRBV18 and TRBJ2-7, with no clear D. Germline V gene lookup returns CDR1 KGHSH and CDR2 LQKENI. The CDR3 runs 14 residues. Between the trimmed V and J ends, which lost 2 bases and 2 bases, there was a span of 10 bases. The CDR3 DNA follows: TGTGCCAGCTCACCATCAGCGCCCACCTACGAGCAGTACTTC. Its protein product is CASSPSAPTYEQYF.

This clonotype counts as medium-sized. This beta chain is a stray read from a library made for alpha chains; its abundance is not meaningful. The chain carries TRBV20-1 and TRBJ2-1; D is perhaps TRBD1 or TRBD2 (5 bases each). The CDR3 extends over 15 amino acids. Germline lookup yields CDR1 DFQATT and CDR2 SNEGSKA (reference sequence). V lost 5 bases and J 5 bases, leaving 19 bases between the germline ends. The CDR3 nucleotides are TGCAGTGCTCCCAGGACGGGCCTGGGGGACAATGAGCAGTTCTTC. It specifies CSAPRTGLGDNEQFF.

This clonotype was counted many times. The size of this beta chain means little, since it is a stray read in a library made for alpha chains. The chain has TRBV19 and TRBJ1-2; TRBD1 aligns across 8 bases. Germline V gene lookup returns CDR1 LNHDA and CDR2 SQIVND (reference sequence). V trimming: 10 bases; J trimming: 7 bases; junction bases outside the gene matches: 11. The CDR3 is 13 amino acids. The CDR3 nucleotides are TGTGCCACCACGACTGACAGGGGAATTGGCTACACCTTC. This translates into CATTTDRGIGYTF.

On this clonotype itself: This beta chain is off target for a library built for alpha chains, so its abundance means little. The chain has TRBV20-1 and TRBJ1-6; D is unclear. V was clipped by 4 bases and J by 11 bases, with 18 bases between them. The length of the CDR3 is 14 residues. CDR1 DFQATT and CDR2 SNEGSKA come from the germline V gene (reference sequence). The CDR3 is CSAKQKLKETPLHF. The CDR3 coding sequence is TGCAGTGCTAAGCAGAAGTTGAAAGAAACACCCCTCCACTTT.

By share, this clonotype counts as medium-sized (0.01 to 0.1%). Found in a library prepared for alpha chains, this beta chain is an off-target read, and its abundance has little meaning. The chain joins TRBV7-3 to TRBJ1-5; D is possibly TRBD1 (6 bases). CDR1 and CDR2 (germline): SGHTA, FQGTGA. CDR3 length: 13 residues. Deletions cut 5 bases from V and 6 bases from J, with 11 bases between. As DNA, the CDR3 is TGTGCCAGCAGCCCGGACAGACTTCAGCCCCAGCATTTT. Its protein is CASSPDRLQPQHF.

This clonotype was detected ten times or more. Little can be read into the size of this beta chain, an off-target read in a library designed for alpha chains. V usage is TRBV29-1 and J usage is TRBJ1-2, with no clear D. The V and J ends lost 7 bases and 8 bases respectively, with 23 bases between them. This CDR3 spans 14 amino acids. CDR1 and CDR2 from the germline V gene are SQVTM and ANQGSEA. Here the CDR3 DNA reads TGCAGCGCCGGATCGCCCGATTTGAGGTGGGGCTACACCTTC. This encodes CSAGSPDLRWGYTF.

This clonotype has at least ten counts. This beta chain slipped into a library made for alpha chains as a stray read, so its size is not meaningful. The chain is built from TRBV18 and TRBJ2-3, with D perhaps being TRBD1 or TRBD2 (5 bases each). Between the trimmed V and J ends, which lost 8 bases and 6 bases, there was a span of 21 bases. The V gene's germline CDR1 is KGHSH and CDR2 LQKENI. The CDR3 length is 15 residues. CDR3 amino acids: CASAPVEGQGDTQYF. The CDR3 DNA is TGTGCCAGCGCCCCAGTTGAGGGGCAAGGTGATACGCAGTATTTT.

Note on this clonotype: This beta chain is a stray read from a library made for alpha chains; its abundance is not meaningful. The CDR3 reads CASRQARTEQFF. CDR3 bases: TGTGCCAGCAGACAGGCTAGGACGGAGCAGTTCTTC. This chain uses TRBV11-2 with TRBJ2-1; tentative D call: TRBD1 (5 bases). Germline CDR1 is SGHAT and CDR2 is FQNNGV. The CDR3 has 12 amino acids. V was pared by 6 bases and J by 10 bases, with 13 bases between.

In this sample, this clonotype turned up many times. The library was designed around alpha chains, so this beta chain is a stray read whose abundance carries little weight. The chain employs TRBV24-1 and TRBJ2-1, with D unresolved. The CDR3 has 12 residues. Germline lookup yields CDR1 KGHDR and CDR2 SFDVKD. The V end lost 3 bases, the J end lost 6 bases, and 5 bases lay between the germline ends. This CDR3 is CATSDNINEQFF. The CDR3 DNA reads as TGTGCCACCAGTGATAACATCAATGAGCAGTTCTTC.

This clonotype is categorized as medium-sized. Little can be read into the size of this beta chain, an off-target read in a library designed for alpha chains. V gene TRBV11-2 combines with J gene TRBJ2-5, with unresolved D. This CDR3 has 16 amino acids. From germline, CDR1 is SGHAT and CDR2 FQNNGV. Trimming took 1 base from V and 1 from J, leaving 13 bases between them. The CDR3 here is CASSLGTAFSQETQYF. The CDR3 DNA is TGTGCCAGCAGCTTAGGCACGGCGTTCAGCCAAGAGACCCAGTACTTC. Together with reference TRBV11-2 and TRBJ2-5, the CDR3 gives the full variable domain: EAGVAQSPRYKIIEKRQSVAFWCNPISGHATLYWYQQILGQGPKLLIQFQNNGVVDDSQLPKDRFSAERLKGVDSTLKIQPAKLEDSAVYLCASSLGTAFSQETQYFGPGTRLLVL.

Judged by abundance, this clonotype is medium-sized. Within a library made for alpha chains, this beta chain is off target, and its count is uninformative. V gene TRBV9 combines with J gene TRBJ2-5; 8 positions match TRBD2. After removal of 0 bases from V and 4 bases from J, the junction contained 5 bases not matched to a gene. CDR1 is SGDLS, CDR2 YYNGEE, per germline. The CDR3 loop spans 15 amino acids. The CDR3 bases are TGTGCCAGCAGCGTAGAGGGCGCGGGGGGAGAGACCCAGTACTTC. Amino acid sequence: CASSVEGAGGETQYF. The full variable domain, its missing parts supplied by reference TRBV9 and TRBJ2-5, is DSGVTQTPKHLITATGQRVTLRCSPRSGDLSVYWYQQSLDQGLQFLIQYYNGEERAKGNILERFSAQQFPDLHSELNLSSLELGDSALYFCASSVEGAGGETQYFGPGTRLLVL.

By sample share, this clonotype is medium-sized. Within a library made for alpha chains, this beta chain is off target, and its count is uninformative. In DNA, the CDR3 is TGCAGCGTAGTCCCCGGACAATTAAACGAGCAGTACTTC. Translated: CSVVPGQLNEQYF. The V and J genes are TRBV29-1 and TRBJ2-7; tentative D call: TRBD1 (5 bases). V lost 6 bases to trimming and J lost 5 bases, with 17 bases between them. This CDR3 has 13 residues. CDR1 SQVTM and CDR2 ANQGSEA come from the germline V gene.

Relative to its sample, this clonotype is medium-sized. The library was prepared for alpha chains; this beta chain is a stray read, so its frequency means little. The chain couples TRBV20-1 to TRBJ2-3; 11 nucleotides agree with TRBD2. The CDR3 loop spans 14 amino acids. J lost 4 bases, V lost 6 bases, and 6 bases had no gene match. Germline lookup yields CDR1 DFQATT and CDR2 SNEGSKA (reference sequence). The CDR3 protein is CSAPKTSGADTQYF. The CDR3 DNA reads TGCAGTGCCCCGAAGACTAGCGGGGCAGATACGCAGTATTTT.

Judged by abundance, this clonotype is medium-sized. This beta chain represents an off-target read in a library built for alpha chains; its size is of limited meaning. This chain uses TRBV12-3 or TRBV12-4 with TRBJ2-5; D is tentatively TRBD1 or TRBD2 (5 bases each). This CDR3 region has 14 residues. Trimming pared 3 bases from V and 3 bases from J, leaving 11 bases between. As DNA, the CDR3 is TGTGCCAGCAGTTTCTCGGGACGCGAAGAGACCCAGTACTTC. This sequence encodes CASSFSGREETQYF.

This clonotype was observed at least ten times. A library made for alpha chains picked up this beta chain off target, so its size means little. The chain employs TRBV7-6 and TRBJ2-1; 8 positions match TRBD2. The V gene's germline CDR1 is SGHVS and CDR2 FNYEAQ. The ends lost 1 base at V and 0 bases at J; junction bases unmatched: 5. The CDR3 covers 17 residues. The CDR3 DNA is TGTGCCAGCAGCTTAGTGGCCGGGACTAGCTCCTACAATGAGCAGTTCTTC. Residues: CASSLVAGTSSYNEQFF.

In this sample, this clonotype turned up many times. This beta chain appears as a stray read in a library generated for alpha chains; its size is not informative. The CDR3 reads CASSEEQGPNQPQHF. DNA for the CDR3: TGTGCCAGCAGTGAAGAACAGGGGCCCAATCAGCCCCAGCATTTT. The V and J genes are TRBV6-1 and TRBJ1-5; 7 bases align to TRBD1. Germline lookup yields CDR1 MNHNS and CDR2 SASEGT. Trimming cost V 1 base and J 3 bases; bases outside gene matches: 3. This CDR3 is 15 amino acids long.